One T cell receptor (beta chain) is described in this entry. Its cognate antigen has yet to be identified. Qualities for individual bases were not recorded, and no much larger clone is one base off. This record belongs to a study of PD-L1 blockade in urothelial cancer (dated by TCRdb to the late 2010s). Context from the whole study: All patients started therapy in the mid-2010s and received atezolizumab 1,200 mg intravenously every 3 weeks. About 90% of the 29 patients were identified as males with urothelial cancer of bladder origin, and a prior smoking history was reported by 18 of 29 patients. Patients had an ECOG performance status of 0 or 1 and had received between 0 and 3 prior chemotherapy regimens. Blood samples were analyzed at 3 weeks after treatment start (second dose) and at 6 weeks after treatment start. Blood samples gave a median of around 140,000 T cells and roughly 83,000 unique TCRs, with a median clonality of 0.080. An exploratory multi-omic analysis was conducted of the somatic, immune and clinical correlates of response to PD-L1 blockade with atezolizumab in urothelial cancer. Pretreatment tumor samples, along with matched peripheral blood collected serially before and after atezolizumab treatment, underwent TCR sequencing. Durable clinical benefit meant progression-free survival longer than 6 months, and TCR features were also tested against progression-free and overall survival. In the same patients who had TCR sequencing, pretreatment tumors also underwent whole exome sequencing and RNA sequencing. Nine patients achieved durable clinical benefit and about 19 did not. Pretreatment blood TCR-seq was available for about 30 patients, at least one posttreatment blood collection was obtained for 25 or so patients, and tumor TCR-seq was available for 25 or so patients.

Reading the label with the study, this specimen's time point is: pretreatment peripheral blood. The cohort comprised fewer than 35 patients with locally advanced or metastatic urothelial carcinoma treated at Memorial Sloan Kettering on a trial protocol. Peripheral blood mononuclear cells were collected pretreatment and during treatment, with between 1 and 8 total time points obtained per patient. The Qiagen DNeasy Blood extraction kit was used to purify genomic DNA from total PBMCs and tumor samples. PBMCs were collected pretreatment and during treatment and were isolated and stored as previously described. What the research found in general, with its limitations: Small sample size (n ≈ 28) and many exploratory analyses mean the results are intended to be hypothesis-generating. A pretreatment peripheral blood TCR clonality below the median was linked to improved progression-free and overall survival. Patients with durable benefit showed greater expansion of tumor-associated TCR clones in peripheral blood 3 weeks after starting treatment (n of about 20, p = 0.022).

Synthetic TCR analog templates were spiked into each PCR to estimate absolute template abundance from read counts. TCRbeta CDR3 regions were amplified from genomic DNA with bias-controlled V and J gene primers using the immunoSEQ assay. Sequencing of rearranged TCRbeta segments was performed at approximately 20X coverage. As for how the authors treated the data: Clustering was used to correct sequencing errors, and CDR3s were annotated against IMGT to assign V, D and J genes. Downstream analyses used only productive TCRbeta rearrangements and left out out-of-frame or stop-codon sequences. Clonality was calculated as one minus the Shannon entropy normalized by the log of the number of unique productive sequences. Fisher's exact test with Benjamini-Hochberg correction, using a cutoff of adjusted p below 0.01, was how clones that differed between time points or between blood and tumor were identified. In its TCRdb copy, this immuneACCESS table keeps in-frame sequences only and misses some clones. Where compared with another copy, unresolved V genes explain less than half of these, and the others have no known cause. V, J and clone size reflect that table, while D and trimming were determined from the DNA. In this sample the table shows tens of thousands of clones, 90% of which occur a single time. Around 1.5% of the sample is taken by the ten largest.

Sequencing was performed on PBMCs, taken around atezolizumab (anti-PD-L1) treatment. The sequence was collected from a man in his 60s with urothelial cancer.

The nucleotide sequence reads TGTGCCAGCAGAGTGGGGGGATCGTTTGAGGATGAGCAGTTCTTC. This gives the protein CASRVGGSFEDEQFF. This chain is built from TRBV27 and TRBJ2-1; the D gene is possibly TRBD2, with 6 bases matching. CDR1 and CDR2 (MNHEY, SMNVEV) derive from the germline V gene (reference sequence). The CDR3, from cysteine to phenylalanine, totals 15 residues. Solely the CDR3 DNA is kept, with 45 bases framed from the first base. Trimming costs V 6 bases and J 8 bases, and their ends lie 20 bases apart.